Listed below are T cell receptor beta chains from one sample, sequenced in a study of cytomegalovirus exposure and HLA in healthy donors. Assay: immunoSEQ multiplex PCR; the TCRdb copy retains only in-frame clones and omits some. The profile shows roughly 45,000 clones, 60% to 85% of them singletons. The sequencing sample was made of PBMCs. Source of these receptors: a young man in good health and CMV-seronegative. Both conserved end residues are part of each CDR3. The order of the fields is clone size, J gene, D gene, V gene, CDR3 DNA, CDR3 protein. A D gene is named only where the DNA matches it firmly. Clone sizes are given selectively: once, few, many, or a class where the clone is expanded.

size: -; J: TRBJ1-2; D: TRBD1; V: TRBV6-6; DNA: TGTGCCAGCAGCCCACAGGGGGACTATGGCTACACCTTC; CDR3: CASSPQGDYGYTF
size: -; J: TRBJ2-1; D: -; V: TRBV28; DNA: TGTGCCAGCAGTTTCAGTCAGCGGCCGAACAATGAGCAGTTCTTC; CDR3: CASSFSQRPNNEQFF
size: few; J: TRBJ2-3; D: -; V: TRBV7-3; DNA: TGTGCCAGCAGCTCTGCCCCCGGTTCCACAGATACGCAGTATTTT; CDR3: CASSSAPGSTDTQYF
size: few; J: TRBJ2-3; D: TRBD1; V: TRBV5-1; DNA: TGCGCCAGCAGCTTGGAGTCAGGGGGTAACACAGATACGCAGTATTTT; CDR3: CASSLESGGNTDTQYF
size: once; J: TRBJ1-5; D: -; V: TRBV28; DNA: TGTGCCAGCAGGACCCGACGGAGGGGCAATCAGCCCCAGCATTTT; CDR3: CASRTRRRGNQPQHF
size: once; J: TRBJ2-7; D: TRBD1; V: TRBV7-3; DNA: TGTGCCAGCAGCCGCGGGACAGGGACCTACGAGCAGTACTTC; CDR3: CASSRGTGTYEQYF
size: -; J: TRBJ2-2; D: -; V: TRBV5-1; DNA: TGCGCCAGCAGCTTAATCGGAGGGAGACTCACCGGGGAGCTGTTTTTT; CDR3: CASSLIGGRLTGELFF
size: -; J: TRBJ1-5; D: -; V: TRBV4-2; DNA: TGTGCCAGCAGCCCGTCAGCGGTCTCATTCATCCAGCCCCAGCATTTT; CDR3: CASSPSAVSFIQPQHF
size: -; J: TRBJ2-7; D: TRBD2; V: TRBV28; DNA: TGTGCCAGCAGCCGGGGACTAGCGGGGGCCTACGAGCAGTACTTC; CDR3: CASSRGLAGAYEQYF
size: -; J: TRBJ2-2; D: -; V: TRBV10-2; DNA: TGCGCCAGCAGTGAGGCAAGAGCCGGGGAGCTGTTTTTT; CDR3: CASSEARAGELFF
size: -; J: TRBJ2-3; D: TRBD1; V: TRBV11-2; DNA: TGTGCCAGCAGCTTTGTGGACAGGGGCACAGATACGCAGTATTTT; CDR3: CASSFVDRGTDTQYF
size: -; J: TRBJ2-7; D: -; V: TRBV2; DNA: TGTGCCAGCAAATCAGGTCCCTACGAGCAGTACTTC; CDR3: CASKSGPYEQYF
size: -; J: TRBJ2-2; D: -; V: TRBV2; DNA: TGTGCCAGCAGAGTTCCGGGAGCGGACACCGGGGAGCTGTTTTTT; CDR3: CASRVPGADTGELFF
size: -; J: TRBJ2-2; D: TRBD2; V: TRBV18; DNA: TGTGCCAGCTCACCTTCGGGGGGCACCGGGGAGCTGTTTTTT; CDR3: CASSPSGGTGELFF
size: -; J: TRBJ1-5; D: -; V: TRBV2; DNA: TGTGCCAGCAGTGGAGCCCGCAGGCCTGGGGGAGGTCAGCCCCAGCATTTT; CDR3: CASSGARRPGGGQPQHF
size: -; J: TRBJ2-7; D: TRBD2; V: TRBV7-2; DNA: TGTGCCAGCAGCTTCGGCGGGAGGGCCTACGAGCAGTACTTC; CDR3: CASSFGGRAYEQYF
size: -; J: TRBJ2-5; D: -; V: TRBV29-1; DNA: TGCAGCGTCGGAATACGGGGTCCCGGGGAGACCCAGTACTTC; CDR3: CSVGIRGPGETQYF
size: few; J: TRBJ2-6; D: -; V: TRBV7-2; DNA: TGTGCCAGCAGCTTAACAGCTAACGTCCTGACTTTC; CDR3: CASSLTANVLTF
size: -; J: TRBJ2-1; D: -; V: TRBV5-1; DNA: TGCGCCAGCAGCGGTGGCCGTCGGGTTAGAAATGAGCAGTTCTTC; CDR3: CASSGGRRVRNEQFF
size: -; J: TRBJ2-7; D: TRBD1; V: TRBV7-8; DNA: TGTGCCAGCAGGGAGACAGGGGGAGTCTACGAGCAGTACTTC; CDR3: CASRETGGVYEQYF
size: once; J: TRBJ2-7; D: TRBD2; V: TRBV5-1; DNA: TGCGCCAGCAGCACTAGCGGGAGTGGCTGGGAGCAGTACTTC; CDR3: CASSTSGSGWEQYF
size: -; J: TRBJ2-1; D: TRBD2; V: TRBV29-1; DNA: TGCAGCGTTGAGGGCGGGAGGGCCGTAGATGAGCAGTTCTTC; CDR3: CSVEGGRAVDEQFF
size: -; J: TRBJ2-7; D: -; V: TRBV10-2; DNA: TGCGCCAGCAGTGAGTGGAGCGGTAAGGTCTACGAGCAGTACTTC; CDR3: CASSEWSGKVYEQYF
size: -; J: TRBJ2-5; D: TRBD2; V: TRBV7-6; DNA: TGTGCCAGCAGCATGTCATTGGGGCTAGCGGGAGCTACCCAAGAGACCCAGTACTTC; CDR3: CASSMSLGLAGATQETQYF
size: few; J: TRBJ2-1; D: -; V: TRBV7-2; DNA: TGTGCCAGCAGCTTCCCAGGGATCTACAATGAGCAGTTCTTC; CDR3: CASSFPGIYNEQFF
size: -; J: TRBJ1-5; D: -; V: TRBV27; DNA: TGTGCCAGCAGTCCTAAAGCGGGGGTTAGCAATCAGCCCCAGCATTTT; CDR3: CASSPKAGVSNQPQHF
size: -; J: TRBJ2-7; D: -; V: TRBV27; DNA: TGTGCCAGCAGTTTATCCGTTTTATACGAGCAGTACTTC; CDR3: CASSLSVLYEQYF
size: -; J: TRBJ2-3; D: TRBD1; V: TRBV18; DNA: TGTGCCAGCTCACCAGCGGGACAGGGAGGTGATACGCAGTATTTT; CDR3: CASSPAGQGGDTQYF
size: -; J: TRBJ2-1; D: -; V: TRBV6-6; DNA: TGTGCCAGCAGTTACTCGAGAACTAGTTTCAATGAGCAGTTCTTC; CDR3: CASSYSRTSFNEQFF
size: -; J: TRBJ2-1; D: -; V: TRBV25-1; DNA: TGTGCCAGCAGAGGTGGGACTGTCGTGGCCAATGAGCAGTTCTTC; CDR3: CASRGGTVVANEQFF
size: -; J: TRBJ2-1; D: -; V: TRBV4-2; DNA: TGTGCCAGCAGCCAATTTTCGGAGCGAGTTTTCAATGAGCAGTTCTTC; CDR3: CASSQFSERVFNEQFF
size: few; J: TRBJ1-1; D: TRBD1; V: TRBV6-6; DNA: TGTGCCAGCAATAGACAGGGGATGAACACTGAAGCTTTCTTT; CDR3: CASNRQGMNTEAFF